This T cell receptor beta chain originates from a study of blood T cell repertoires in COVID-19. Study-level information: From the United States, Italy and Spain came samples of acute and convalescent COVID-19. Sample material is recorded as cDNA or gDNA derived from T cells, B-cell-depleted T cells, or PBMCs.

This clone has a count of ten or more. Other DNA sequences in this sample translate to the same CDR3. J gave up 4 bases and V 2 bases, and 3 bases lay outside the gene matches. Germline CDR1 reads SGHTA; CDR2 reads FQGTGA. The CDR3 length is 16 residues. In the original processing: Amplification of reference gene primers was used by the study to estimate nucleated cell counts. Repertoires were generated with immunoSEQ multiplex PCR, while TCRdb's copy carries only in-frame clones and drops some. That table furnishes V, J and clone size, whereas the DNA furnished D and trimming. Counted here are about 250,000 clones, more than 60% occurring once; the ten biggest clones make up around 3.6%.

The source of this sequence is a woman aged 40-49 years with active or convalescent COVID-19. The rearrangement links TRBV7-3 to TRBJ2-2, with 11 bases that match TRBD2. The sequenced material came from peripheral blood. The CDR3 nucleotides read TGTGCCAGCAGCTTAGGGCTAGCGGGGGGCACCGGGGAGCTGTTTTTT. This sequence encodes CASSLGLAGGTGELFF.